A selection of T cell receptor beta chains follows, all from one sample in a study of blood T cell repertoires in COVID-19. Profiling relied on immunoSEQ multiplex PCR, and the TCRdb table lists in-frame clones only, not all of them. The sample lists over 350,000 clones, 86% occurring once. Sequencing was performed on peripheral blood. The source is a woman aged 25 to 45 with active or convalescent COVID-19. The CDR3 runs from the conserved cysteine through the conserved F or W. A D gene is named only where the DNA matches it firmly. Some rows mark clone size as missing; the rest say once, few, many or name a class of expanded clone.

D gene,clone size,J gene,V gene,CDR3 DNA,CDR3 protein
TRBD2,.,TRBJ2-7,TRBV29-1,TGCAGCGTGTCTAGCGGGAGTTGGTACGAGCAGTACTTC,CSVSSGSWYEQYF
TRBD2,.,TRBJ2-1,TRBV11-2,TGTGCCAGCAGCTTAGATCTAGCGGGATTCTACAATGAGCAGTTCTTC,CASSLDLAGFYNEQFF
TRBD2,.,TRBJ2-1,TRBV19,TGTGCCAGCAATGCGGGGGGGCAATACAATGAGCAGTTCTTC,CASNAGGQYNEQFF
TRBD1,many,TRBJ1-5,TRBV4-2,TGTGCCAGCAGCCAGGGACAGGCCAGTAATGCCCAGCATTTT,CASSQGQASNAQHF
TRBD2,.,TRBJ2-1,TRBV6-5,TGTGCCAGCAGTTACGTGGCGGGGGGGACCAATGAGCAGTTCTTC,CASSYVAGGTNEQFF
TRBD2,.,TRBJ2-3,TRBV2,TGTGCCAGCAGTGAGGGAAGACTAGCGGCCACAGATACGCAGTATTTT,CASSEGRLAATDTQYF
TRBD1,.,TRBJ2-1,TRBV9,TGTGCCAGCGTCGGACAGGGGGTAAGCTCCTACAATGAGCAGTTCTTC,CASVGQGVSSYNEQFF
TRBD1,.,TRBJ1-1,TRBV29-1,TGCAGCGTTGAACGACAGGGGATAATGGGTGAAGCTTTCTTT,CSVERQGIMGEAFF
.,.,TRBJ1-2,TRBV7-7,TGTGCCAGCAGCCCCCTCCAGTACCCGAACTATGGCTACACCTTC,CASSPLQYPNYGYTF
TRBD2,.,TRBJ2-5,TRBV29-1,TGCAGCGTGACTAGCGGCCAAGAGACCCAGTACTTC,CSVTSGQETQYF
TRBD1,.,TRBJ2-7,TRBV19,TGTGCCAGTAGTACCTTACAGGGGGCTCGGAACGAGCAGTACTTC,CASSTLQGARNEQYF
.,.,TRBJ2-2,TRBV2,TGTGCCAGCAGTGCCGACAGCAGCACCGGGGAGCTGTTTTTT,CASSADSSTGELFF
.,.,TRBJ1-5,TRBV29-1,TGCAGCGTTGATCAGGGCACCGATCAGCCCCAGCATTTT,CSVDQGTDQPQHF
TRBD1,.,TRBJ1-6,TRBV13,TGTGCCAGCAGCCTGGGAGACAGGGGTAATTCACCCCTCCACTTT,CASSLGDRGNSPLHF
.,.,TRBJ2-3,TRBV9,TGTGCCAGCAGCGTAAGCGAGAGCACAGATACGCAGTATTTT,CASSVSESTDTQYF
.,.,TRBJ1-3,TRBV3-1/TRBV3-2,TGTGCCAGCAGCCTCCAACAAACAGGTTCCTCTGGAAACACCATATATTTT,CASSLQQTGSSGNTIYF
.,.,TRBJ1-2,TRBV29-1,TGCAGCGTAGCGCGGGCCGGACAGTCACACAGGCGGAGTGGCTACACCTTC,CSVARAGQSHRRSGYTF
TRBD2,.,TRBJ2-7,TRBV6-2/TRBV6-3,TGTGCCAGCAGTAACAGACTAGCGGGACCCTCCTACGAGCAGTACTTC,CASSNRLAGPSYEQYF
TRBD2,.,TRBJ2-1,TRBV7-6,TGTGCCAGCAGCCCGGCTGGTGTGGGAGGGCCTGTAAATGAGCAGTTCTTC,CASSPAGVGGPVNEQFF
TRBD1,.,TRBJ1-1,TRBV24-1,TGTGCCACCAGGGGGACAGGATCGAACACTGAAGCTTTCTTT,CATRGTGSNTEAFF
.,.,TRBJ1-2,TRBV27,TGTGCCAGCAGTGGGGGGGAGTTCTATGGCTACACCTTC,CASSGGEFYGYTF
.,.,TRBJ1-2,TRBV5-4,TGTGCCAGCAGATCAATACCCTACGGCTCCGAGGCCTTC,CASRSIPYGSEAF
TRBD2,.,TRBJ2-7,TRBV2,TGTGCCAGCAGCCCGGCGACTAGCGGGGGCATCTACGAGCAGTACTTC,CASSPATSGGIYEQYF
TRBD1,few,TRBJ2-1,TRBV5-1,TGCGCCAGCAGCCAGATCCCGGGACAGGGGTCATTTGGGCAGTTCTTC,CASSQIPGQGSFGQFF
.,few,TRBJ1-2,TRBV29-1,TGCGGATTCTTGGAGACAGCCTATGGCTACACCTTC,CGFLETAYGYTF
TRBD2,once,TRBJ2-1,TRBV6-5,TGTGCCAGCAGGAGCGGGGGGGCGATAAATGAGCAGTTCTTC,CASRSGGAINEQFF
TRBD2,.,TRBJ2-2,TRBV4-1,TGCGCCAGCAGCCAAGGACTAGCGGGAGTCGGGACCGGGGAGCTGTTTTTT,CASSQGLAGVGTGELFF
TRBD1,.,TRBJ1-1,TRBV28,TGTGCCAGCAGTCCGTCGGGACAGGGGGCCAAGAACGCTGAAGCTTTCTTT,CASSPSGQGAKNAEAFF
.,.,TRBJ1-1,TRBV11-2,TGTGCCAGCAGCTTAATAGAGAACACTGAAGCTTTCTTT,CASSLIENTEAFF